This entry describes one TCR beta chain. Ten or more counts support this clonotype. What this receptor recognizes is not known. The input lacks base qualities; no much larger clone sits a single base away. Ophthalmopathy patients had moderately to severely active disease, Clinical Activity Score of at least 3, NOSPECS grade of at least 4, and disease duration under 3 months. Anyone with other autoimmune diseases, uncontrolled infections, pregnancy or lactation was excluded from the study. Clinical symptoms, serum thyroxine, TRAb, thyroid ultrasound and orbital computed tomography formed the basis of the diagnosis. Using Ficoll-Paque density gradient centrifugation, PBMCs were isolated from 10 ml of fresh peripheral blood. Trizol reagent was used to extract the total RNA, and its quality was then checked on an Agilent 2100 Bioanalyzer. The sample originates from a study of Graves' ophthalmopathy and Graves' hyperthyroidism listed by TCRdb under 2018. For the study in its entirety: Peripheral blood was collected at initial diagnosis, before any treatment. TCR beta repertoire signatures were used to distinguish Graves' ophthalmopathy from Graves' hyperthyroidism and to predict progression to ophthalmopathy. In total, 120 to 150 blood samples were TCR-sequenced: some 43 ophthalmopathy, some 75 hyperthyroidism and 17 hyperthyroidism-to-ophthalmopathy patients. To explore V-J signatures that separate ophthalmopathy from hyperthyroidism, a discovery set of 95 to 100 patients was enrolled, consisting of roughly 45 with ophthalmopathy and approximately 60 with stable hyperthyroidism. An independent validation cohort was composed of some 19 hyperthyroidism patients and 17 patients who later progressed from hyperthyroidism to ophthalmopathy. In roughly 6 hyperthyroidism patients, T-cell repertoires of thyroid tissue and blood were compared. Following sampling, methimazole starting at 30 mg daily was administered to hyperthyroidism patients, and high-dose intravenous methylprednisolone was administered to ophthalmopathy patients. The 100 discovery patients were randomly divided into training and test sets at a 7:3 ratio. Overall study outcomes, separate from this receptor: No statistical method was used to predetermine the sample size, and group allocation was not hidden from the investigators. In validation, the model predicted ophthalmopathy progression with about 70% sensitivity and about 77% specificity; more than ten predicted patients were CT-confirmed with GO in a median of about 6.2 months. Among expanded thyroid clonotypes with frequency above 0.001, most also showed up in blood, which suggests that blood repertoires may reflect the thyroid immune response. In cross-validation, the 13-signature model distinguished ophthalmopathy from stable hyperthyroidism with 85% to 90% sensitivity and about 81% specificity, and in the test set the corresponding values were approximately 80% and 75%.

For repertoire sequencing, TCR beta CDR3 regions were amplified from RNA transcripts. HTBI primers and the Qiagen OneStep RT-PCR kit were used in a first-round RT-PCR, which was followed by a second-round multiplex PCR, size selection and purification. The libraries underwent paired-end sequencing with 100 bp reads on an Illumina HiSeq2000. In the original analysis: Reads were processed with SOAPnuke, discarding reads with adapters, uncalled bases, mean Phred below 15, or no exact constant-primer or identifier match. High-quality paired reads were merged with COPE v1.2.5. Each unique nucleotide sequence was defined as a clonotype, and clonotypes were aligned to IMGT TRB V, D and J references with MiTCR v1.1. Analysis was restricted to V-J combinations with a frequency above 0.0001, which covered roughly 99% of repertoires. For each V-J combination, a TCR clonal expansion and chaos score was defined as F50 clonal expansion divided by the chaos observed in the TCRdist matrix. Features were reduced by Welch's t-statistics and random forest to around 14 V-J combinations, which fed a naive Bayes classifier. The similarity between thyroid and blood repertoires was quantified using the Morisita-Horn index. The public reads were quality trimmed at Q25 with fastp and then assembled into clones with MiXCR by TCRdb, keeping productive beta chains. When rows share a CDR3 protein, they turn into one entry using the most common DNA and genes. Here the V and J calls rest on TCRdb's processing, not on the authors' analysis. For this sample there are roughly 500,000 distinct CDR3 sequences; roughly 14% appear just once. Approximately 9.8% of the sample goes to the ten largest clones.

The CDR3 starts with the cysteine, ends with the phenylalanine, and has 16 residues. Only the CDR3 DNA is retained, 48 bases long and in frame from the first base. As encoded in the germline V gene, CDR1 is MGHRA while CDR2 is YSYEKL. V has 0 bases trimmed and J has 2 bases trimmed; junction bases matching no gene number 4. The chain is made from TRBV4-1 and TRBJ1-5, with 7 junctional bases fitting TRBD1. Sequencing was done on a sample of blood. This sequence originates from a woman aged 25 to 39 with Graves' ophthalmopathy. Donor details come from another sample of the same person, matched by shared clones. The DNA is TGCGCCAGCAGCCAAGATTCAGGGGGAGGCAATCAGCCCCAGCATTTT. This yields the protein CASSQDSGGGNQPQHF.